The 23 T cell receptor beta chains given below trace back to one sample, sequenced in a study of post-analysis software for immune sequencing data. Unique-molecular-identifier-tagged TCR beta cDNA libraries were used. TCRdb re-called the PCR reads with MiXCR, one entry per CDR3 protein. The sample records 650,000 to 900,000 distinct CDR3 sequences, under 60% being singletons. These receptors have no known antigen. Study results and limitations: Relative to controls, patients had about five TRBV segments at higher frequency, with TRBV5-6, TRBV5-1 and TRBV20-1 among these.

The sample comprised blood. These TCRs come from a girl aged 10-17 years with multiple sclerosis.

This clonotype is a singleton in its sample. The chain combines TRBV20-1 with TRBJ1-5, with unresolved D. CDR3 length equals 15 residues. The germline V and J ends were trimmed by 1 base and 2 bases, with 12 bases remaining between them. Germline values: CDR1 DFQATT, CDR2 SNEGSKA (reference sequence). CDR3 sequence (DNA): TGCAGTGCTAGAGTAAAGGGAGGTGGCAATCAGCCCCAGCATTTT. Protein product: CSARVKGGGNQPQHF.

J is TRBJ2-1 and V is TRBV29-1, with D unclear. With the DNA end fitting TRBJ2-7 better, the J assignment may be wrong. CDR3 length equals 12 residues. CDR1 is SQVTM and CDR2 is ANQGSEA in the germline V gene. The CDR3 reads CSVDGPYNEQYF. The CDR3, as DNA: TGCAGCGTTGACGGGCCCTACAATGAGCAGTACTTC.

This clonotype was counted between two and nine times. The chain combines TRBV13 with TRBJ2-7; TRBD2 matches at 11 bases. V was clipped by 0 bases and J by 9 bases; unmatched bases: 10. Germline lookup yields CDR1 PRHDT and CDR2 FYEKMQ (reference sequence). The CDR3 length is 16 residues. CDR3: CASSLGLGSGRAGQYF. CDR3 DNA sequence: TGTGCCAGCAGCTTAGGCCTGGGTAGCGGGAGGGCGGGGCAGTACTTC.

As regards this clonotype: Sequence at one end of the junction differs from germline and may be a read error. The rearrangement uses TRBV20-1 and TRBJ2-1, with TRBD2 matching over 7 bases. Germline CDR1 and CDR2: DFQATT and SNEGSKA (reference sequence). CDR3 length: 14 amino acids. For the CDR3, the DNA is TGCAGTGCTAGAGGGGACTACTCCAACAATGAGCAGTTCTTC. It translates to CSARGDYSNNEQFF.

This rearrangement joins TRBV18 to TRBJ2-4; the match to TRBD2 covers 10 bases. Per germline, CDR1 KGHSH and CDR2 LQKENI. This CDR3 is 18 amino acids long. The V segment lost 2 bases and the J segment 0 bases; nucleotides outside the gene matches: 7. The CDR3 reads CASSPSGLAEIAKNIQYF. In DNA, the CDR3 is TGTGCCAGCTCACCATCAGGACTAGCGGAGATAGCCAAAAACATTCAGTACTTC.

This clonotype was seen a few times. The chain carries TRBV4-3 and TRBJ2-7; TRBD1 is a possible D gene (5 bases). The V end was cut by 0 bases, the J end by 7 bases, with 16 bases between. Germline V gene data show CDR1 as LGHNA and CDR2 as YSLEER. This CDR3 comprises 15 residues. The CDR3 DNA is TGCGCCAGCAGCCAAGAAGGGCAGGGAATTCAAGAGCAGTACTTC. It translates to CASSQEGQGIQEQYF.

This rearrangement joins TRBV5-1 to TRBJ2-5; 8 bases match TRBD2. CDR3 length: 14 amino acids. Trimming took 4 bases from V and 11 from J; bases not matched to a gene: 13. Looked up from germline, CDR1 is SGHRS and CDR2 is YFSETQ. CDR3 in DNA: TGCGCCAGCAGCCCGGGACTAGGCTACAATGAGCAGTACTTC. It encodes CASSPGLGYNEQYF.

The chain has TRBV29-1 and TRBJ2-1; TRBD1 might be the D (5 bases). Germline V lookup: CDR1 SQVTM, CDR2 ANQGSEA. V was pared by 5 bases and J by 0 bases, with 11 bases between. The CDR3 is 14 residues long. The CDR3, as DNA: TGCAGCGTTAAACGTCAGGGCTCCTACAATGAGCAGTTCTTC. Protein product: CSVKRQGSYNEQFF.

V is TRBV29-1 and J is TRBJ2-1; 9 bases map to TRBD2. Germline CDR1 and CDR2: SQVTM and ANQGSEA. V lost 8 bases to trimming and J lost 6 bases; unmatched junction nucleotides: 8. The CDR3 is 13 residues long. The CDR3 bases are TGCAGCACTGGACTAGCGAGCGGCAATGAGCAGTTCTTC. Residues: CSTGLASGNEQFF.

This clonotype was counted between two and nine times. This rearrangement joins TRBV5-5 to TRBJ2-3; D ambiguous. Trimming left V 0 bases short and J 1 base short, with 6 bases between. Looked up from germline, CDR1 is SGHKS and CDR2 is YYEKEE (reference sequence). The CDR3 length is 14 residues. The CDR3 loop reads CASSLGVRTDTQYF. CDR3 sequence (DNA): TGTGCCAGCAGCTTGGGGGTCCGCACAGATACGCAGTATTTT.

The chain links TRBV12-3 or TRBV12-4 to TRBJ2-7, with TRBD2 matching over 7 bases. Trimming removed 3 bases from V and 4 bases from J; junction bases left unmatched: 9. This CDR3 has 15 residues. The CDR3 spells CASSFRPGRGYEQYF. Written as DNA, the CDR3 is TGTGCCAGCAGTTTCAGGCCAGGGAGGGGATACGAGCAGTACTTC.

The CDR3 protein is CSVAIGQRGQYF. CDR3 DNA: TGCAGCGTTGCAATTGGACAGCGGGGGCAGTACTTC. The chain combines TRBV29-1 with TRBJ2-5; 8 bases fit TRBD2. The germline gives CDR1 SQVTM, CDR2 ANQGSEA. The CDR3 is made up of 12 amino acids. V gave up 4 bases and J gave up 11 bases; unmatched junction bases: 9.

The gene calls are TRBV28 and TRBJ2-1; 9 bases are shared with TRBD2. Germline V gene sequence: CDR1 MDHEN, CDR2 SYDVKM. The CDR3 has 15 amino acids. Trimming at V came to 1 base and at J to 8 bases, leaving 6 bases not matched to a gene. The CDR3 coding sequence is TGTGCCAGCAGTTTATTGGTTAGCGGGAGAGATGAGCAGTTCTTC. Its translation: CASSLLVSGRDEQFF.

The CDR3 here is CASSPRDAFGEQYF. CDR3 DNA: TGTGCCAGCTCACCAAGGGACGCCTTCGGCGAGCAGTACTTC. V is TRBV18 and J is TRBJ2-7, with D tentatively TRBD1 or TRBD2 (5 bases each). CDR1 KGHSH and CDR2 LQKENI come from the germline V gene. The CDR3 has 14 residues. V lost 2 bases, J lost 6 bases, and 14 bases lay in between.

J is TRBJ2-3 and V is TRBV15; tentatively, D is TRBD1 (5 bases). The CDR3 has 16 residues. The germline V gene encodes CDR1 LNHNV and CDR2 YYDKDF (reference sequence). V was clipped by 3 bases and J by 6 bases, with 19 bases between them. The CDR3 loop reads CATSSGFQGVVDTQYF. CDR3 bases: TGTGCCACCAGCAGTGGTTTTCAGGGCGTTGTGGATACGCAGTATTTT.

This clonotype was seen repeatedly, ten times or more. This chain uses TRBV24-1 with TRBJ2-3; 8 bases are a match to TRBD1. The CDR3 consists of 13 residues. Germline V gives CDR1 KGHDR, CDR2 SFDVKD. Germline trimming cut 5 bases from V and 7 bases from J; bases unmatched to any gene: 4. The DNA of the CDR3 is TGTGCCACCAGTGGGGACAGGACCAATACGCAGTATTTT. This gives the protein CATSGDRTNTQYF.

This sequence joins TRBV28 and TRBJ2-1; 11 nucleotides line up with TRBD2. Germline V gives CDR1 MDHEN, CDR2 SYDVKM. This CDR3 is built from 15 residues. Germline trimming cut 10 bases from V and 5 bases from J; bases unmatched to any gene: 10. The CDR3 region has the DNA TGTGCCACCGACCCACGACTAGCGGGGAACAATGAGCAGTTCTTC. Its translation: CATDPRLAGNNEQFF.

This chain links TRBV11-2 with TRBJ2-7; D is unclear. The V end lost 4 bases, the J end lost 3 bases, and 13 bases lay between the germline ends. CDR3 length equals 14 residues. Germline V gene sequence: CDR1 SGHAT, CDR2 FQNNGV. Written as DNA, the CDR3 is TGTGCCAGCAGCTCCTTGGGTCAAGACTACGAGCAGTACTTC. Protein product: CASSSLGQDYEQYF. The entire variable domain, with the rest obtained from reference TRBV11-2 and TRBJ2-7, is as follows: EAGVAQSPRYKIIEKRQSVAFWCNPISGHATLYWYQQILGQGPKLLIQFQNNGVVDDSQLPKDRFSAERLKGVDSTLKIQPAKLEDSAVYLCASSSLGQDYEQYFGPGTRLTVT.

The chain employs TRBV6-5 and TRBJ2-1; TRBD2 matches at 9 bases. Germline CDR1 reads MNHEY; CDR2 reads SVGAGI. The CDR3 has 15 residues. J gave up 4 bases and V 6 bases, and 7 bases lay outside the gene matches. DNA of the CDR3: TGTGCCAGCAGAGGCGGGAGGGCCCTTTACAATGAGCAGTTCTTC. Translating it yields CASRGGRALYNEQFF.

This chain uses TRBV4-2 with TRBJ1-2; TRBD1 is a possible D gene (5 bases). This CDR3 spans 18 amino acids. The germline V gene has CDR1 LGHNA and CDR2 YNFKEQ. V was cut by 0 bases and J by 2 bases, with 19 bases left in between. The CDR3 is CASSQDGPRVEGNYGYTF. The DNA of the CDR3 is TGTGCCAGCAGCCAAGATGGTCCTAGGGTAGAGGGGAACTATGGCTACACCTTC.

The chain uses TRBV7-2 and TRBJ1-1; 11 bases fit TRBD1. Trimming took 4 bases from V and 6 from J; bases not matched to a gene: 10. CDR1 SGHTA and CDR2 FQGNSA come from the germline V gene. This CDR3 comprises 16 residues. CDR3 sequence (DNA): TGTGCCAGCAGCTCGGGACAGGGGGGGTCGTGGGCTGAAGCTTTCTTT. Encoded protein: CASSSGQGGSWAEAFF.

V usage is TRBV6-5 and J usage is TRBJ2-3; weak D call: TRBD1 (5 bases). Germline lookup yields CDR1 MNHEY and CDR2 SVGAGI. The CDR3 consists of 16 residues. V was shortened by 4 bases and J by 1 base, with 15 bases between the two germline ends. Here the CDR3 reads CASSSHGAVGTDTQYF. CDR3 in DNA: TGTGCCAGCAGTTCCCATGGGGCAGTGGGCACAGATACGCAGTATTTT.

In DNA, the CDR3 is TGTGCCAGCAGCCCCCGCTGGTTAGCAACCCCCGAGCAGTACTTC. Encoded protein: CASSPRWLATPEQYF. The chain carries TRBV2 and TRBJ2-7; D remains unclear. CDR1 SNHLY and CDR2 FYNNEI come from the germline V gene. The CDR3 sequence is 15 residues long. V was cut by 6 bases and J by 6 bases, with 21 bases left in between.